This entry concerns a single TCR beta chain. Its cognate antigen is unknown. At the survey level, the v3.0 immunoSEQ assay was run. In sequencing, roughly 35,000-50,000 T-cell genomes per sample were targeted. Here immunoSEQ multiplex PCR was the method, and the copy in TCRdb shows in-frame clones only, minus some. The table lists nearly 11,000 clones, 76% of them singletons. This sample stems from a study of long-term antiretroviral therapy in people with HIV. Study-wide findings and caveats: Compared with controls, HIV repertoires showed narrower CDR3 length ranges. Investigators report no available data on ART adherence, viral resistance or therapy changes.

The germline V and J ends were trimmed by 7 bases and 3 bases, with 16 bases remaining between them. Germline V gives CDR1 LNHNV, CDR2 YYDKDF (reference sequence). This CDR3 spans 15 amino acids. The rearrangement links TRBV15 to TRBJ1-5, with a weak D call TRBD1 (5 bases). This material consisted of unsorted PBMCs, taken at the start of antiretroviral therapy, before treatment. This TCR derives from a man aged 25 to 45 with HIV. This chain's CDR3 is CATTGVRAFNQPQHF. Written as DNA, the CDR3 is TGTGCCACCACCGGGGTCAGGGCCTTCAATCAGCCCCAGCATTTT.